This T cell receptor beta chain was identified in a study of control samples from healthy donors and cancer patients. The V gene lost 4 bases and the J gene lost 5 bases, with 10 bases spanning the gap. The CDR3 sequence is 13 residues long. CDR1 and CDR2 (germline): KGHDR, SFDVKD. The table came from immunoSEQ multiplex PCR; TCRdb's copy has only in-frame clones and leaves some out. Found here are around 85,000 clones, about 89% of them singletons; the top ten hold approximately 7.6%. Material: blood. The gene calls are TRBV24-1 and TRBJ1-2; D not resolved. The sequence was obtained from an older woman in good health. This chain's CDR3 is CATSEGKYYGYTF. The DNA of the CDR3 is TGTGCCACCAGTGAGGGCAAATATTATGGCTACACCTTC.